This TCR beta chain was documented in a study of OX40 agonist ivuxolimab in advanced cancers. Study summary: Patients enrolled in dose escalation were diagnosed with hepatocellular carcinoma, melanoma, renal cell or head and neck cancer. Of the participants, around 39% had some prior anti-PD-1, anti-PD-L1 or anti-CTLA-4 therapy, which was allowed. Findings of the study overall: Several nonresponders also turned out to have low normalized T-cell clonal expansion. People who partly responded at 0.1-3.0 mg/kg had some of the least clonal expansion seen.

As to this clone: Its matching antigen is unknown.

V lost 6 bases to trimming and J lost 4 bases, with 9 bases between them. Germline V CDR1 and CDR2: MNHEY, SVGAGI. The CDR3 runs 12 residues. The repertoire was sequenced with immunoSEQ multiplex PCR; TCRdb's copy has only in-frame clones and lacks some. The sample has tens of thousands of clones; approximately 95% are singletons. The genes are TRBV6-5 and TRBJ2-5; D remains unclear. The specimen comprised CD4+ or CD8+ T cells sorted from blood, sampled in a trial of the OX40 agonist ivuxolimab. The clonotype comes from an adult with an advanced solid tumor such as melanoma, head and neck, liver or kidney cancer. The CDR3 here is CASSLRGETQYF. The CDR3, as DNA: TGTGCCAGCAGCCTGAGAGGAGAGACCCAGTACTTC.